This is a list of T cell receptor beta chains from one sample in a study of high-grade serous ovarian cancer treatment subgroups. Generated by immunoSEQ multiplex PCR, the TCRdb table keeps only in-frame clones and is missing some. The sample has about 2,300 clones, roughly 72% seen once. The sample taken for sequencing was tumor tissue. These receptors were collected from a human donor with high-grade serous ovarian cancer. Both conserved end residues are part of each CDR3. Each record gives: clone size, J gene, V gene, D gene, CDR3 DNA, CDR3 protein. D genes are given only for firm matches. Clone size, where shown, is once, few, many, or a class for clones that have expanded.

.	TRBJ2-3	TRBV5-5	.	TGTGCCAGCAGCCCGGGAAGGGGGAGGGCAGATACGCAGTATTTT	CASSPGRGRADTQYF
.	TRBJ2-7	TRBV6-5	.	TGTGCCAGCAGGCCTAGGAGAAATTATTTCTACGAGCAGTACTTC	CASRPRRNYFYEQYF
few	TRBJ1-2	TRBV6-5	TRBD1	TGTGCCAGCAGTCCCGGACAGGGGAAGTTTAATGGCTACACCTTC	CASSPGQGKFNGYTF
large	TRBJ1-4	TRBV19	.	TGTGCCACCACTAGGAGTGCAGCTAATGAAAAACTGTTTTTT	CATTRSAANEKLFF
.	TRBJ2-5	TRBV28	TRBD1	TGTGCCAGCAGTTTGAGGGCAGGGGGCCTCCAAGAGACCCAGTACTTC	CASSLRAGGLQETQYF
few	TRBJ1-5	TRBV4-2	.	TGTGCCAGCAGCCAAGACTTTGGCAGGGGTGTTCAGCCCCAGCATTTT	CASSQDFGRGVQPQHF
.	TRBJ1-1	TRBV10-3	.	TGTGCCATCAGTGTAGCTGGTCTCTTAGCTTTCTTT	CAISVAGLLAFF
.	TRBJ1-2	TRBV6-4	.	TGTGCCAGCAGGCTACAGGAGCTTCCTAACTATGGCTACACCTTC	CASRLQELPNYGYTF
.	TRBJ2-2	TRBV4-3	.	TGCGCCAGCAGCCAAGTGGGGTTGGCGGGGGAGCTGTTTTTT	CASSQVGLAGELFF
.	TRBJ2-7	TRBV5-1	.	TGCGCCAGCTCGCAGGGAGGTCCCTCCTACGAGCAGTACTTC	CASSQGGPSYEQYF
.	TRBJ2-1	TRBV2	.	TGTGCCAGCAGTGAACGACCAAACATAAACAATGAGCAGTTCTTC	CASSERPNINNEQFF
.	TRBJ2-7	TRBV11-1	.	TGTGCCAGCAGCTTAGCTGACACGGCCTACGAGCAGTACTTC	CASSLADTAYEQYF
.	TRBJ2-3	TRBV6-4	TRBD1	TGTGCCAGCAGTGAAGAGACAGGGGGCGCAGATACGCAGTATTTT	CASSEETGGADTQYF
.	TRBJ2-3	TRBV19	.	TGTGCCAGTAGTTTCCAAAGAAACACAGATACGCAGTATTTT	CASSFQRNTDTQYF
.	TRBJ1-3	TRBV15	.	TGTGCCACCAGAAGGACTTCCTCTGGAAACACCATATATTTT	CATRRTSSGNTIYF
few	TRBJ2-7	TRBV5-4	.	TGTGCCAGCAGCTTTGGCAGGCTCGACGAGCAGTACTTC	CASSFGRLDEQYF
.	TRBJ2-2	TRBV4-1	TRBD2	TGCGCCAGCACCGGGGGCGGGAGGGCCACCGGAGAGCTGTTTTTT	CASTGGGRATGELFF
.	TRBJ2-1	TRBV6-4	TRBD2	TGTGCCAGCAGCCTGGGGCTAGCGGGAAACAATGAGCAGTTCTTC	CASSLGLAGNNEQFF
few	TRBJ1-6	TRBV7-2	.	TGTGCCAGCAGCTTAGCCTCGCAGGCTTATAATTCACCCCTCCACTTT	CASSLASQAYNSPLHF
.	TRBJ2-1	TRBV11-3	.	TGTGCCAGCAGCTTCCGAGGCGGGAATGAGCAGTTCTTC	CASSFRGGNEQFF
.	TRBJ2-1	TRBV5-5	.	TGTGCCAGCAGCTCGATTCAATATGAGCAGTTCTTC	CASSSIQYEQFF
.	TRBJ2-3	TRBV9	.	TGTGCCAGCAGCGTAGAGAGGGCGACAGATACGCAGTATTTT	CASSVERATDTQYF
.	TRBJ1-3	TRBV4-1	.	TGCGCCAGCAGCGTAGAGGGTACTGGAAACACCATATATTTT	CASSVEGTGNTIYF
.	TRBJ1-5	TRBV28	TRBD1	TGTGCCAGCATTAGCAGGCAGGGGGATCAGCCCCAGCATTTT	CASISRQGDQPQHF
.	TRBJ2-7	TRBV15	.	TGTGCCACCAGCAGGGGATCCTCATACGAGCAGTACTTC	CATSRGSSYEQYF
.	TRBJ2-6	TRBV27	.	TGTGCCAGCAGTTTGAGGGGCCAGGCTAAAACGAGCTCTGGGGCCAACGTCCTGACTTTC	CASSLRGQAKTSSGANVLTF
.	TRBJ2-3	TRBV5-1	.	TGCGCCAGCAGCCAATTACAGGCCGGGGGCACAGATACGCAGTATTTT	CASSQLQAGGTDTQYF
few	TRBJ2-7	TRBV7-2	.	TGTGCCAGCAGCTTATACGGCGCCAAGAACTACGAGCAGTACTTC	CASSLYGAKNYEQYF
few	TRBJ2-6	TRBV5-8	.	TGTGCCAGCTCCCGGCTCTCGTCGGGAGTGTCTGGGGCCAACGTCCTGACTTTC	CASSRLSSGVSGANVLTF
few	TRBJ2-1	TRBV5-1	.	TGCGCCAGTTCGGGGGACAATGAGCAGTTCTTC	CASSGDNEQFF
once	TRBJ1-1	TRBV5-1	.	TGCGCCAGCAGCCAAACGACAGAGAACACTGAAGCTTTCTTT	CASSQTTENTEAFF
.	TRBJ1-3	TRBV15	.	TGTGCCACCAGCAGATCACAGGTCGACTCTGGAAACACCATATATTTT	CATSRSQVDSGNTIYF
.	TRBJ2-1	TRBV6-5	TRBD2	TGTGCCAGCACGGGGGGTGGGGAGCAGTTCTTC	CASTGGGEQFF
once	TRBJ1-2	TRBV9	.	TGTGCCAGCAGCGTAGAGGGGTCGGGGAACTATGGCTACACCTTC	CASSVEGSGNYGYTF
.	TRBJ1-1	TRBV10-2	.	TGCGCCACCGGACAGAACACTGAAGCTTTCTTT	CATGQNTEAFF
.	TRBJ2-3	TRBV7-6	.	TGTGCCAGCAGCCTCCGAGGCCCACCAGATACGCAGTATTTT	CASSLRGPPDTQYF
.	TRBJ2-3	TRBV18	TRBD1	TGTGCCAGCTCACCTAGGGACAGAGGTCACAATACGCAGTATTTT	CASSPRDRGHNTQYF
.	TRBJ2-1	TRBV9	.	TGTGCCAGCAGCTCCCGGGGAGCGGGTAGCTCCTACAATGAGCAGTTCTTC	CASSSRGAGSSYNEQFF
few	TRBJ2-7	TRBV7-9	TRBD1	TGTGCCAGCAGCGGGACAGGGGTCTACGAGCAGTACTTC	CASSGTGVYEQYF
.	TRBJ2-5	TRBV10-1	TRBD2	TGCGCCAGCAGTGTGACGCTAGCGGGGTCGGAGACCCAGTACTTC	CASSVTLAGSETQYF
.	TRBJ1-6	TRBV15	.	TGTGCCACCAGCAGAGGTCTGGGTTCACCCCTCCACTTT	CATSRGLGSPLHF
.	TRBJ1-2	TRBV5-1	.	TGCGCCAGCAGCTTGGGGAGCTATGGCTACACCTTC	CASSLGSYGYTF
once	TRBJ2-3	TRBV5-4	.	TGTGCCAGCAGCACCTCCACAGATACGCAGTATTTT	CASSTSTDTQYF
few	TRBJ2-7	TRBV7-2	.	TGTGCCAGCAGCTTTGGGCGTGGTGCCACCTACGAGCAGTACTTC	CASSFGRGATYEQYF
.	TRBJ2-7	TRBV4-2	.	TGTGCCAGCAGCCATGAAGACAGGCTCTACGAGCAGTACTTC	CASSHEDRLYEQYF
.	TRBJ2-1	TRBV21-1	.	TGTGCCAGCAGCAAAGCGAGAAAGGGACAGCACAATGAGCAGTTCTTC	CASSKARKGQHNEQFF
.	TRBJ2-7	TRBV19	.	TGTGCCAGTCAACAGGGTCCCTCCTACGAGCAGTACTTC	CASQQGPSYEQYF
once	TRBJ2-3	TRBV5-4	TRBD2	TGTGCCAGCAGCTTGCGACTAGCGGGAGCAACAGATACGCAGTATTTT	CASSLRLAGATDTQYF